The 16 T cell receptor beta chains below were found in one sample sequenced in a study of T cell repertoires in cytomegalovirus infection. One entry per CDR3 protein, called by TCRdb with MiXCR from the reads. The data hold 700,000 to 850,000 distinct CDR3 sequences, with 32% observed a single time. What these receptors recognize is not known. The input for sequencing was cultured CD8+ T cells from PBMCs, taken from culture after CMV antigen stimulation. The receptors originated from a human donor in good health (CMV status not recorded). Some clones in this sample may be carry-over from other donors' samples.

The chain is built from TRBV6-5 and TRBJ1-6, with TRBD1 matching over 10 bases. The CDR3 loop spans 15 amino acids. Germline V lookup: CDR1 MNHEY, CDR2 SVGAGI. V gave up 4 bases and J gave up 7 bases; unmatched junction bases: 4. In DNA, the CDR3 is TGTGCCAGCAGTTTCGGGACAGGGGTGAATTCACCCCTCCACTTT. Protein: CASSFGTGVNSPLHF.

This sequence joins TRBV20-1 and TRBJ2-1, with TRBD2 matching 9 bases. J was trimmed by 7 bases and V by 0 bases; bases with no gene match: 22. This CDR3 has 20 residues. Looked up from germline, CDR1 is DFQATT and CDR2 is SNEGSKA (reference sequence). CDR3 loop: CSARDPGLAALAMPPNEQFF. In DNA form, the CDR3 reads TGCAGTGCTAGAGATCCGGGACTAGCCGCCCTAGCAATGCCCCCTAATGAGCAGTTCTTC.

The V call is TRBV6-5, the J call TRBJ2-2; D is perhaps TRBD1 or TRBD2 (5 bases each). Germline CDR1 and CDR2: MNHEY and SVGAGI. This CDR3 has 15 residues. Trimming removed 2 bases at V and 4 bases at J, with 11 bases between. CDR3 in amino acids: CASSYRKGSTGELFF. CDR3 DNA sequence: TGTGCCAGCAGTTACCGGAAGGGGAGCACCGGGGAGCTGTTTTTT.

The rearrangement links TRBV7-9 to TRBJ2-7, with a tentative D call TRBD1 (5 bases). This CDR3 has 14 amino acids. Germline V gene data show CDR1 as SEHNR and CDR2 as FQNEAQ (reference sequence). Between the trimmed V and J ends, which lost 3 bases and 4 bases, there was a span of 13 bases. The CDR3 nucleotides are TGTGCCAGCAGCTTTACTCTCCAGGGTTACGAGCAGTACTTC. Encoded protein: CASSFTLQGYEQYF.

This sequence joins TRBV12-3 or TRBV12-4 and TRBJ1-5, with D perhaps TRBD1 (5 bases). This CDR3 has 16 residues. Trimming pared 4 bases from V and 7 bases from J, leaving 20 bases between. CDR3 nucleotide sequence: TGTGCCAGCAGTTCTTCCTCTCCGGACACGAAACAGCCCCAGCATTTT. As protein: CASSSSSPDTKQPQHF.

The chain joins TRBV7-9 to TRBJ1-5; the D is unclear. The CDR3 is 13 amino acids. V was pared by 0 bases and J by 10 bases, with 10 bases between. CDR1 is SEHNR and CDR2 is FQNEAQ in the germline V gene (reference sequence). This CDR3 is CASSLASREPQHF. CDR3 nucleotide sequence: TGTGCCAGCAGCTTAGCCAGCCGAGAACCCCAGCATTTT.

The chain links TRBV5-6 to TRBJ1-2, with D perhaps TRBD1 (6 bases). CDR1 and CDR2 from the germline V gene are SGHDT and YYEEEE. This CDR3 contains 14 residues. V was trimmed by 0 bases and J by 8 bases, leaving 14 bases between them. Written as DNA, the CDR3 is TGTGCCAGCAGCTTGGGGACAGCGAATCGAGGCTACACCTTC. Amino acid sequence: CASSLGTANRGYTF.

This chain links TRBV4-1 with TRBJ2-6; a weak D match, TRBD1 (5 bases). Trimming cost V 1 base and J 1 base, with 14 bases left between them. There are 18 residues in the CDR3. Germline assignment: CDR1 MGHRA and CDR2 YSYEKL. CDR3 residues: CASSQGRGLGSGANVLTF. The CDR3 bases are TGCGCCAGCAGCCAAGGAAGGGGCCTTGGGTCTGGGGCCAACGTCCTGACTTTC.

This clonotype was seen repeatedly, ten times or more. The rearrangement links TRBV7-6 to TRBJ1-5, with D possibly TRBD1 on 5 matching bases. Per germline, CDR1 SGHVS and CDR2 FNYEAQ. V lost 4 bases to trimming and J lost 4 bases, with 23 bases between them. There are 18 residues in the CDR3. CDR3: CASSSALGREKGNQPQHF. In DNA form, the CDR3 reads TGTGCCAGCAGCTCGGCCCTGGGCAGGGAGAAGGGTAATCAGCCCCAGCATTTT.

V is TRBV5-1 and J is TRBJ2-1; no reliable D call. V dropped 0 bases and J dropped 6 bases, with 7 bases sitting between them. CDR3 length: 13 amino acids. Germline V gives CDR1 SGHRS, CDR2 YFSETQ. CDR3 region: CASSLADPNEQFF. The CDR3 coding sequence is TGCGCCAGCAGCTTGGCCGACCCCAATGAGCAGTTCTTC.

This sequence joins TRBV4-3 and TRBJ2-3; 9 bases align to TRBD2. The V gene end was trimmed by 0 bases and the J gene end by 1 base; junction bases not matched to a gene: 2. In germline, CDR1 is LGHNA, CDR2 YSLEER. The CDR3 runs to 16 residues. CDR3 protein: CASSQEVAGGTDTQYF. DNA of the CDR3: TGCGCCAGCAGCCAAGAAGTAGCGGGAGGCACAGATACGCAGTATTTT.

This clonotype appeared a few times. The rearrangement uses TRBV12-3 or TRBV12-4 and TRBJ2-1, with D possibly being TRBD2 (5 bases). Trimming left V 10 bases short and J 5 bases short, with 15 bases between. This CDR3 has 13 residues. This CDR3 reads CATAGPGNNEQFF. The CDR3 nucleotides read TGTGCCACAGCCGGCCCGGGGAACAATGAGCAGTTCTTC.

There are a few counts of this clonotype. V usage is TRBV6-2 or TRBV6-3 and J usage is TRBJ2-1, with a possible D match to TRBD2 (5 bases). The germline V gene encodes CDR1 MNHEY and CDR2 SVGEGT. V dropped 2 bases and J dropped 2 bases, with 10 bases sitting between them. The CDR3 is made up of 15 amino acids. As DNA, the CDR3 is TGTGCCAGCAGTTACGTTCGGGGAACCTACAATGAGCAGTTCTTC. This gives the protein CASSYVRGTYNEQFF.

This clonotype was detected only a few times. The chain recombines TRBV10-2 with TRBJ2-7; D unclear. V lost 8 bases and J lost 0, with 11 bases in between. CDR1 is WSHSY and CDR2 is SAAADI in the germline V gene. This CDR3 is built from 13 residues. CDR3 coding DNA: TGCGCCAGCGAGGCCTCCCTCTCCTACGAGCAGTACTTC. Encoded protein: CASEASLSYEQYF.

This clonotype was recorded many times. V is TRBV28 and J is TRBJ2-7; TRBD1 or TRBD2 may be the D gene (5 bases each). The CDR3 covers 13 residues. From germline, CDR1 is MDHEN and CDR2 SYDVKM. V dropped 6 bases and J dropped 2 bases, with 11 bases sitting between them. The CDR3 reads CASSLGRPYEQYV. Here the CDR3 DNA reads TGTGCCAGCAGCCTGGGACGCCCCTACGAGCAGTACGTC.

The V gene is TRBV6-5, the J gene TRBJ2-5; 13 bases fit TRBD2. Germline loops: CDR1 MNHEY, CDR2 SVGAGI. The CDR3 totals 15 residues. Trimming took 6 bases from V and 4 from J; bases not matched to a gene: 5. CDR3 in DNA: TGTGCCAGCAGGAAAACTAGCGGGGGGGCAGAGACCCAGTACTTC. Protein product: CASRKTSGGAETQYF.